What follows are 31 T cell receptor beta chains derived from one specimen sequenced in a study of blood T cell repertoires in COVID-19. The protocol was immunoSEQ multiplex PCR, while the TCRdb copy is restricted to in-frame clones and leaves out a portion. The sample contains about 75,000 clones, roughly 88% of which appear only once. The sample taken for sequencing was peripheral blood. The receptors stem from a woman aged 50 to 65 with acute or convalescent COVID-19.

In nucleotides, the CDR3 is TGTGCCAGCAGCTTGACAGGTTTGAACACTGAAGCTTTCTTT. The encoded protein is CASSLTGLNTEAFF. The gene calls are TRBV7-9 and TRBJ1-1; tentatively, D is TRBD1 (6 bases). CDR1 is SEHNR, CDR2 FQNEAQ, per germline (reference sequence). Trimming cost V 3 bases and J 0 bases, with 8 bases left between them. This CDR3 is built from 14 residues. Full variable domain (missing parts from reference TRBV7-9 and TRBJ1-1): DTGVSQNPRHKITKRGQNVTFRCDPISEHNRLYWYRQTLGQGPEFLTYFQNEAQLEKSRLLSDRFSAERPKGSFSTLEIQRTEQGDSAMYLCASSLTGLNTEAFFGQGTRLTVV.

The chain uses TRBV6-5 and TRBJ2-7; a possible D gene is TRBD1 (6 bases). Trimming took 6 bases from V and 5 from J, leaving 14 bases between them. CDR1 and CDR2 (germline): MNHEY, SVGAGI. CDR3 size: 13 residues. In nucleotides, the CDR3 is TGTGCCAGCAGCGTCCCTGGGGGCAACGAGCAGTACTTC. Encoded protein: CASSVPGGNEQYF.

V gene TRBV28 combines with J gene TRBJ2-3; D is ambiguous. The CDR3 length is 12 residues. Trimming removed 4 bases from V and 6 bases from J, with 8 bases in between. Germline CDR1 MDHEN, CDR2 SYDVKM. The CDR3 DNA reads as TGTGCCAGCAGTTCCTCCGTTGATACGCAGTATTTT. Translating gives CASSSSVDTQYF.

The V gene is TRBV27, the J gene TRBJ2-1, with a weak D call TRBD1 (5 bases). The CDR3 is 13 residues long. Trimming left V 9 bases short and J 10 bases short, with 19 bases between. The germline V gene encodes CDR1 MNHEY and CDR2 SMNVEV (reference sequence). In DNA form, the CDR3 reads TGTGCCAGTCATAGGTTAGGGGAAAGAGAGCAGTTCTTC. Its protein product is CASHRLGEREQFF.

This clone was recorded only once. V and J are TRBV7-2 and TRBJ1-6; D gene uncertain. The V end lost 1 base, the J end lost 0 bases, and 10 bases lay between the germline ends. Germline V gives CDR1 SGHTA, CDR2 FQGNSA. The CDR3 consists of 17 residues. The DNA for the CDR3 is TGTGCCAGCAGCTTAGATTTACACCTCTCCTATAATTCACCCCTCCACTTT. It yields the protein CASSLDLHLSYNSPLHF.

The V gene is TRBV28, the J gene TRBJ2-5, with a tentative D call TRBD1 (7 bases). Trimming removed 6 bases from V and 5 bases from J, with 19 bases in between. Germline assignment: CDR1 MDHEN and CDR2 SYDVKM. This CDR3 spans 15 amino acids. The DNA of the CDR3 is TGTGCCAGCAGCCCCAGGGGGGAAATAGAGGAGACCCAGTACTTC. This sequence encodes CASSPRGEIEETQYF.

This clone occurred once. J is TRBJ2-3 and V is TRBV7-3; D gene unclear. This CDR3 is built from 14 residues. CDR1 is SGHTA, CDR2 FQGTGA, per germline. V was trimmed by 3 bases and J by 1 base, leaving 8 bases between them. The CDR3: CASSFLGGTDTQYF. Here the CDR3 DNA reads TGTGCCAGCAGCTTTCTCGGAGGCACAGATACGCAGTATTTT.

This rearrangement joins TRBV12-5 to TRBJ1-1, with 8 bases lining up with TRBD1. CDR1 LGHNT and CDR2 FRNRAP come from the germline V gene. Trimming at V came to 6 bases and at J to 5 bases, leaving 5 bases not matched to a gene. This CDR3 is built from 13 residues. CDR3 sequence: CASGSTGGTEAFF. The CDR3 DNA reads TGTGCTAGTGGCTCCACAGGGGGAACTGAAGCTTTCTTT. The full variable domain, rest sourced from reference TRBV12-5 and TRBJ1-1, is DARVTQTPRHKVTEMGQEVTMRCQPILGHNTVFWYRQTMMQGLELLAYFRNRAPLDDSGMPKDRFSAEMPDATLATLKIQPSEPRDSAVYFCASGSTGGTEAFFGQGTRLTVV.

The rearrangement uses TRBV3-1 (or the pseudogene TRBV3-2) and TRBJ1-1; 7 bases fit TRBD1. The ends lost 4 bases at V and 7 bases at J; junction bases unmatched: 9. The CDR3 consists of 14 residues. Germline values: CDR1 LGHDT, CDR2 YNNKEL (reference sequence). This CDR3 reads CASSPKIRGVEAFF. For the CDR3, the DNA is TGTGCCAGCAGCCCCAAGATCAGGGGGGTTGAAGCTTTCTTT.

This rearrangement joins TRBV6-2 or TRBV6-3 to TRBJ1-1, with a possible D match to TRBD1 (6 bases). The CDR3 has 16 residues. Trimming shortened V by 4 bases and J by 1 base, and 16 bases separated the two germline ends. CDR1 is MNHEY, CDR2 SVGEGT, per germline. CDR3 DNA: TGTGCCAGCAGTTCATCTACCCCGACAGGGAACACTGAAGCTTTCTTT. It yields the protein CASSSSTPTGNTEAFF.

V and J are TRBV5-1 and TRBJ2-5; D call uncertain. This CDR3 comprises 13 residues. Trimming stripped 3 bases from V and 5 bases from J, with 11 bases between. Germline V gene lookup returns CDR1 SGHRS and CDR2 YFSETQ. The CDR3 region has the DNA TGCGCCAGCAGCTCCCGCGAGTGGGAGACCCAGTACTTC. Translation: CASSSREWETQYF.

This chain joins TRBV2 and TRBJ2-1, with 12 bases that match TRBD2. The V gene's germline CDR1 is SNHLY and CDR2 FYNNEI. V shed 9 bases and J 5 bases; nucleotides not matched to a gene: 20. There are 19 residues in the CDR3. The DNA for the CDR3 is TGTGCCAGTGGACTTATCGGACTAGCGGGGACGTCTACGGACAATGAGCAGTTCTTC. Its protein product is CASGLIGLAGTSTDNEQFF.

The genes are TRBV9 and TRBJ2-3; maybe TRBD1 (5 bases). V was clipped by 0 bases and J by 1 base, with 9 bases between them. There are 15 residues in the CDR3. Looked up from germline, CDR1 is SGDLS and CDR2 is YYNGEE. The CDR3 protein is CASSVVGLRTDTQYF. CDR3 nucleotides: TGTGCCAGCAGCGTAGTGGGGCTCCGCACAGATACGCAGTATTTT.

The CDR3 coding sequence is TGTGCCACCGGACAGGAGGAGAACACTGAAGCTTTCTTT. Translating it yields CATGQEENTEAFF. The chain joins TRBV6-5 to TRBJ1-1, with 7 bases that match TRBD1. The CDR3 covers 13 residues. J gave up 1 base and V 10 bases, and 6 bases lay outside the gene matches. Germline lookup yields CDR1 MNHEY and CDR2 SVGAGI.

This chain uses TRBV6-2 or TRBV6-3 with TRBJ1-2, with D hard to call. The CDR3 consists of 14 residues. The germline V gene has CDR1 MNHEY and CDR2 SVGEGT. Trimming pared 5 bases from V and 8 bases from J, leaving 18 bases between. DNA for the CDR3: TGTGCCAGCAGTCCACGCGGACTCGAGGACGGCTACACCTTC. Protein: CASSPRGLEDGYTF.

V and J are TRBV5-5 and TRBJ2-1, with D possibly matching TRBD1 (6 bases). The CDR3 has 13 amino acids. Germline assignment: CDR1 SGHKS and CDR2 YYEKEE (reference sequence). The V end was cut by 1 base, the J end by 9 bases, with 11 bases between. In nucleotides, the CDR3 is TGTGCCAGCAGCTTGACAGGGCCCGGTGAGCAGTTCTTC. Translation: CASSLTGPGEQFF.

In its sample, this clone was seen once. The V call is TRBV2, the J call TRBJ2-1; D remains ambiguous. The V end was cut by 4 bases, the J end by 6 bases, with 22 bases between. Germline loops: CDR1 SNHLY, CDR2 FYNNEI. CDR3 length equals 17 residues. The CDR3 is CASSGQTSEKNFNEQFF. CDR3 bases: TGTGCCAGCAGTGGTCAAACCAGCGAGAAAAACTTCAATGAGCAGTTCTTC.

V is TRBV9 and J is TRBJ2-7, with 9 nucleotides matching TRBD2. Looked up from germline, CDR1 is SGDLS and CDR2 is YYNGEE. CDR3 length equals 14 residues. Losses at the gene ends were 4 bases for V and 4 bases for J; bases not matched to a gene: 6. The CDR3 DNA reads TGTGCCAGCAGCTCAGCGGGAGGTTCGTACGAGCAGTACTTC. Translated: CASSSAGGSYEQYF.

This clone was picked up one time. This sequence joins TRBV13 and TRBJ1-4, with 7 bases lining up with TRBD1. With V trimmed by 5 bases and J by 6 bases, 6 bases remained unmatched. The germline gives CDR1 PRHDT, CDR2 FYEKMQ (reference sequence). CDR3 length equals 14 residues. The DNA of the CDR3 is TGTGCCAGCAGCACCCTGAGGGGGCATGAAAAACTGTTTTTT. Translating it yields CASSTLRGHEKLFF.

CDR3 nucleotides: TGTGCCAGCAGCCAAGTGGCAGGGCCCGGGGAGCTGTTTTTT. Translating it yields CASSQVAGPGELFF. The V and J genes are TRBV14 and TRBJ2-2; D might be TRBD1 (5 bases). V was pared by 1 base and J by 6 bases, with 9 bases between. CDR1 SGHDN and CDR2 FVKESK come from the germline V gene. CDR3 length equals 14 residues. The complete variable domain, with remaining parts taken from reference TRBV14 and TRBJ2-2, reads EAGVTQFPSHSVIEKGQTVTLRCDPISGHDNLYWYRRVMGKEIKFLLHFVKESKQDESGMPNNRFLAERTGGTYSTLKVQPAELEDSGVYFCASSQVAGPGELFFGEGSRLTVL.

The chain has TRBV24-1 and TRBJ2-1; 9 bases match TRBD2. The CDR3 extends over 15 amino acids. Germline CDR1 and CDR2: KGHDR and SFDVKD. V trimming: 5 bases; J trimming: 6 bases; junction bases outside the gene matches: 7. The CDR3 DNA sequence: TGTGCCACCAGTGGTCAAGCGGGAGGATCCAATGAGCAGTTCTTC. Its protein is CATSGQAGGSNEQFF.

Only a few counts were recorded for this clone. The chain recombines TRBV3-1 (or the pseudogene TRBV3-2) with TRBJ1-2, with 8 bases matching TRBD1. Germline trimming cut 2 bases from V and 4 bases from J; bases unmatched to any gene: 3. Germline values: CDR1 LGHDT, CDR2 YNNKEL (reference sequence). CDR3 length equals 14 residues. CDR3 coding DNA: TGTGCCAGCAGCCAACCGGGACAGGTCTATGGCTACACCTTC. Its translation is CASSQPGQVYGYTF.

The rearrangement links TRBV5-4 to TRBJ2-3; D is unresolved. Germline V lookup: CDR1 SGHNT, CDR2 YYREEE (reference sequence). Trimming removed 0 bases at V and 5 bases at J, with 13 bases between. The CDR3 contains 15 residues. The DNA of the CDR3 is TGTGCCAGCAGCTTGGGAGGCGACTCTCGAGATACGCAGTATTTT. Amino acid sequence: CASSLGGDSRDTQYF.

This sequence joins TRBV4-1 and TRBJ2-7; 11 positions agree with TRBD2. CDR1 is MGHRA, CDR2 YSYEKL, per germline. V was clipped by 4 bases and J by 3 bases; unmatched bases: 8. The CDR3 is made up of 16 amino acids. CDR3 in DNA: TGCGCCAGCAGCCGAGCCGGGACTAGCGGCCTCTACGAGCAGTACTTC. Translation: CASSRAGTSGLYEQYF.

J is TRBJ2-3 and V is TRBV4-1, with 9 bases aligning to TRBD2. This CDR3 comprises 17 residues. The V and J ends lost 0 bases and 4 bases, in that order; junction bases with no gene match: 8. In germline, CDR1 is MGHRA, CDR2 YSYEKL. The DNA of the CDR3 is TGCGCCAGCAGCCAAGATGGGGCGGGGGGGGCCCCAGATACGCAGTATTTT. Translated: CASSQDGAGGAPDTQYF.

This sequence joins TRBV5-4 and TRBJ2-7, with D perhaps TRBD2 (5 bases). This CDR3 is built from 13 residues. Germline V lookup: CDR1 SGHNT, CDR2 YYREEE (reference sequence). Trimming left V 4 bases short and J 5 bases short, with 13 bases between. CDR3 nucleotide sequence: TGTGCCAGCAGCCGACCGGGGTTCCACGAGCAGTACTTC. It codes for CASSRPGFHEQYF.

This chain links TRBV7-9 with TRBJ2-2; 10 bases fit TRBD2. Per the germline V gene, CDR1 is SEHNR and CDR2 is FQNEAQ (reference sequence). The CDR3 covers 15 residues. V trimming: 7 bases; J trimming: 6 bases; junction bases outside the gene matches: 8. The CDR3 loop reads CASIPAGGPAGELFF. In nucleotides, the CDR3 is TGTGCCAGCATCCCAGCGGGGGGGCCGGCCGGGGAGCTGTTTTTT. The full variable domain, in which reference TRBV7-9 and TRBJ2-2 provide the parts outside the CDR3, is DTGVSQNPRHKITKRGQNVTFRCDPISEHNRLYWYRQTLGQGPEFLTYFQNEAQLEKSRLLSDRFSAERPKGSFSTLEIQRTEQGDSAMYLCASIPAGGPAGELFFGEGSRLTVL.

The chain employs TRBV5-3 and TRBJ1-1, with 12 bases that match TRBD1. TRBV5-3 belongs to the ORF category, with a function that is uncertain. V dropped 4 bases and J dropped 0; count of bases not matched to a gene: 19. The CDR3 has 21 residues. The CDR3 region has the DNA TGTGCCAGAAGCCTACCTGCGGGACAGGGGGCGAGCACTAAATTGAACACTGAAGCTTTCTTT. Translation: CARSLPAGQGASTKLNTEAFF.

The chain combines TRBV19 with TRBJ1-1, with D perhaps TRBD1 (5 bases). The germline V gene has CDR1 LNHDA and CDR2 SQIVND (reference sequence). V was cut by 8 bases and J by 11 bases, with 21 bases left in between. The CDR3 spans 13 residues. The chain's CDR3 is CASRGDFLGRAFF. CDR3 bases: TGTGCCAGTCGGGGGGATTTCCTGGGGAGGGCTTTCTTT.

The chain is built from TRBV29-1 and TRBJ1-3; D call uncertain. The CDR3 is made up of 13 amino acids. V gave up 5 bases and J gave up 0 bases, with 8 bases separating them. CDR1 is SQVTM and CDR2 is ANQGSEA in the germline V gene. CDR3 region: CSVTVHSGNTIYF. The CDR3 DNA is TGCAGCGTTACTGTTCACTCTGGAAACACCATATATTTT.

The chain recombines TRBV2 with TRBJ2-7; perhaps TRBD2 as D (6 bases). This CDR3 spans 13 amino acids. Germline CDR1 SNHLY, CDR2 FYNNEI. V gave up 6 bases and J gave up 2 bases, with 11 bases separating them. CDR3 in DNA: TGTGCCAGCAGGGGCGGGACGGCCTACGAGCAGTACTTC. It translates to CASRGGTAYEQYF.